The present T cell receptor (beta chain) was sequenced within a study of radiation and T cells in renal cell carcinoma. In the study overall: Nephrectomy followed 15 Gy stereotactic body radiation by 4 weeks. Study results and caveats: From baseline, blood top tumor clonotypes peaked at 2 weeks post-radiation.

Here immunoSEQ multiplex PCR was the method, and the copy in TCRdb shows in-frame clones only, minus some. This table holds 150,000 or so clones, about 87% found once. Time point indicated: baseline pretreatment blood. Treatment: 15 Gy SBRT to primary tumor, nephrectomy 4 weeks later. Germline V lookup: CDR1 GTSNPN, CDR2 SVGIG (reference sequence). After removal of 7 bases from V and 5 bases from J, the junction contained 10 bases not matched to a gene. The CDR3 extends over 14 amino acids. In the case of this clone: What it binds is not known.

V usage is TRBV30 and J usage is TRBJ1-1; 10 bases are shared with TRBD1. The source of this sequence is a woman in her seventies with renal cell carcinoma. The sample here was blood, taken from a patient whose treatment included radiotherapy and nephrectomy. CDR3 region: CAFSGQGMRTEAFF. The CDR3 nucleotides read TGTGCCTTTTCGGGACAGGGGATGAGAACTGAAGCTTTCTTT.